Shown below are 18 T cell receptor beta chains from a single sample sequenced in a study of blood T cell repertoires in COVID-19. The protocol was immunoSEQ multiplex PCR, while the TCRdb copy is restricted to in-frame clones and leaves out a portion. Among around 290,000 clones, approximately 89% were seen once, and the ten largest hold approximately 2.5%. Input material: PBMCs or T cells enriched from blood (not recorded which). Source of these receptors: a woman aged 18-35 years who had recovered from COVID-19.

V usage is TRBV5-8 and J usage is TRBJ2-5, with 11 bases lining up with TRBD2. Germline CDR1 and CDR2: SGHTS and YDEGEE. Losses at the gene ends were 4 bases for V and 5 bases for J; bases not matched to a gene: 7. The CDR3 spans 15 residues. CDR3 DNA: TGTGCCAGCAGCCTACGGACTAGCGGGTGGGAGACCCAGTACTTC. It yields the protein CASSLRTSGWETQYF.

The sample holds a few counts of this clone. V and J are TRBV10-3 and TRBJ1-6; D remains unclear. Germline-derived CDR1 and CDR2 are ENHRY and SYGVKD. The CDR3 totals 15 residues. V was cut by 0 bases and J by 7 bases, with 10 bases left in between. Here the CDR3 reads CAISESRELNSPLHF. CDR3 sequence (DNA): TGTGCCATCAGTGAGTCCCGGGAGTTGAATTCACCCCTCCACTTT.

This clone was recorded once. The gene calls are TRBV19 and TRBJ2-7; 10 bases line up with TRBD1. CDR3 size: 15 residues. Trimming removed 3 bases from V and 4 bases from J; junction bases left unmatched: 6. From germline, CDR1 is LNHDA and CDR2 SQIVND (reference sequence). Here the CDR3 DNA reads TGTGCCAGTAGTATCCTCGGGACAGGGGCTTACGAGCAGTACTTC. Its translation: CASSILGTGAYEQYF.

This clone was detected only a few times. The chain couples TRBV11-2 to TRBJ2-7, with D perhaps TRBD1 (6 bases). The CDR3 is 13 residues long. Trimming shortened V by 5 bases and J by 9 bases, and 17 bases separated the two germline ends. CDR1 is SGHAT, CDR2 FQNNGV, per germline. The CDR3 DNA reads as TGTGCCAGCAGCCCCTCTCCCTCAGGGGTGCAGTACTTC. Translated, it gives CASSPSPSGVQYF.

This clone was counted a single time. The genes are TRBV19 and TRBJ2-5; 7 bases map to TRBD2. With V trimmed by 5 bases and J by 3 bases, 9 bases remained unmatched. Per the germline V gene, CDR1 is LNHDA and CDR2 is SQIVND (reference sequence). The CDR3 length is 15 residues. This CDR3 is CASSPRGLAEETQYF. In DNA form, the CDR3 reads TGTGCCAGTAGTCCCCGTGGGCTAGCGGAAGAGACCCAGTACTTC.

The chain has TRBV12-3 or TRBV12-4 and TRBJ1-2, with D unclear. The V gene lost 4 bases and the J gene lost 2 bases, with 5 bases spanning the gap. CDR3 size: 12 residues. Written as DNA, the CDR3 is TGTGCCAGCAGTTCGGGGAACTATGGCTACACCTTC. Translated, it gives CASSSGNYGYTF.

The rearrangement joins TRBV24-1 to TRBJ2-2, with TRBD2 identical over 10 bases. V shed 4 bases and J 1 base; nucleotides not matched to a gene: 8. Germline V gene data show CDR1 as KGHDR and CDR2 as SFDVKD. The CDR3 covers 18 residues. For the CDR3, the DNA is TGTGCCACCAGTGAGCCTCCGGGACTAGCGCAGAACACCGGGGAGCTGTTTTTT. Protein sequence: CATSEPPGLAQNTGELFF.

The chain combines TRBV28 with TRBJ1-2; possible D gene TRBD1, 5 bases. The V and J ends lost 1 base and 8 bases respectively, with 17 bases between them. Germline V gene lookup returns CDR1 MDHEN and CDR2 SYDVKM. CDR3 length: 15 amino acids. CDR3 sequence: CASSLLAGLLKGYTF. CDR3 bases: TGTGCCAGCAGTTTATTAGCAGGGCTGCTAAAGGGCTACACCTTC.

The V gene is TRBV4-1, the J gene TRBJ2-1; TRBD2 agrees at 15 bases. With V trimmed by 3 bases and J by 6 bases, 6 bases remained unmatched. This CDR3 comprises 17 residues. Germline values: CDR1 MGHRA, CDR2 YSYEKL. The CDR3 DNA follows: TGCGCCAGCAGCCACCGAGGGGGACTAGCGGGAGGCAATGAGCAGTTCTTC. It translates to CASSHRGGLAGGNEQFF.

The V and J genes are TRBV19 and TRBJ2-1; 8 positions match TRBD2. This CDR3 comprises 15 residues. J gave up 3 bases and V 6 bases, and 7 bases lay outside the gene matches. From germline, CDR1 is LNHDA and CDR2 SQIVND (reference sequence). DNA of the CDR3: TGTGCCAGTAGCCCCTTAGCGGGGCTCTACAATGAGCAGTTCTTC. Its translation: CASSPLAGLYNEQFF.

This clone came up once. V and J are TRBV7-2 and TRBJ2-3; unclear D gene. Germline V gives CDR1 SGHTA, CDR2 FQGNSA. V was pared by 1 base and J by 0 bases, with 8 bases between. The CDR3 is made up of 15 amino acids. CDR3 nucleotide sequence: TGTGCCAGCAGCTTAGTCACGGGTAGCACAGATACGCAGTATTTT. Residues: CASSLVTGSTDTQYF.

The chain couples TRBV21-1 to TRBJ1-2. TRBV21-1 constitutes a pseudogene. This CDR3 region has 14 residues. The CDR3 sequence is CASSACGGVYGYTF. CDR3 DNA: TGTGCCAGCAGCGCATGCGGGGGGGTCTATGGCTACACCTTC.

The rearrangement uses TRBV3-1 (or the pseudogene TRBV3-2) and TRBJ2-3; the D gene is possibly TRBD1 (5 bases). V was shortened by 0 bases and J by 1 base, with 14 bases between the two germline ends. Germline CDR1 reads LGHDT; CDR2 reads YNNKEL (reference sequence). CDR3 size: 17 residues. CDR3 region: CASSQDRGAWGTDTQYF. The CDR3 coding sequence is TGTGCCAGCAGCCAAGATAGGGGCGCGTGGGGCACAGATACGCAGTATTTT.

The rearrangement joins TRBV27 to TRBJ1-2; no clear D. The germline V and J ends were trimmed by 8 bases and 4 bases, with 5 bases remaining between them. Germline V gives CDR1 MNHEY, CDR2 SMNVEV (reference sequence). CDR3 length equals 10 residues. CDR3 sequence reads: CASRSYGYTF. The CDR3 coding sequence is TGTGCCAGCCGGAGCTATGGCTACACCTTC.

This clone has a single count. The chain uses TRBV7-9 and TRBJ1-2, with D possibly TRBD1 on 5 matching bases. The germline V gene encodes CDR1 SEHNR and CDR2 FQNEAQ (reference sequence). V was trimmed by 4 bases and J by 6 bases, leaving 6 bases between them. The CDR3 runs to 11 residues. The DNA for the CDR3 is TGTGCCAGCAGCTCGACAGATGGCTACACCTTC. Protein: CASSSTDGYTF.

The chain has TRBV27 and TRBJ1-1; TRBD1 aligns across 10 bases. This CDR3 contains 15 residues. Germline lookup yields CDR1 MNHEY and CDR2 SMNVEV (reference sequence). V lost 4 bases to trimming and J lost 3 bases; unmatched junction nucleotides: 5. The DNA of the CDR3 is TGTGCCAGCAGTTCTCCTGGGACAGGGGACACTGAAGCTTTCTTT. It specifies CASSSPGTGDTEAFF.

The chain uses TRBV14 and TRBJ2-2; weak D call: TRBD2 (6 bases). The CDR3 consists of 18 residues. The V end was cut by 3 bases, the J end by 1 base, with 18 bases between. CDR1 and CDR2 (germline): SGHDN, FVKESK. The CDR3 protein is CASSQARGLVENTGELFF. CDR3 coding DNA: TGTGCCAGCAGCCAGGCCCGGGGACTGGTAGAGAACACCGGGGAGCTGTTTTTT.

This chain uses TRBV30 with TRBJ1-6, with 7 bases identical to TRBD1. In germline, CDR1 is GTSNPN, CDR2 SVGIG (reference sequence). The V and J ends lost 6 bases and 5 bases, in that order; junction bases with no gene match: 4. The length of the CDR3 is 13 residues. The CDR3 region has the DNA TGTGCCTGCACGGACAGGAATAATTCACCCCTCCACTTT. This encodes CACTDRNNSPLHF. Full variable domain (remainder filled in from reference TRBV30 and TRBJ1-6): SQTIHQWPATLVQPVGSPLSLECTVEGTSNPNLYWYRQAAGRGLQLLFYSVGIGQISSEVPQNLSASRPQDRQFILSSKKLLLSDSGFYLCACTDRNNSPLHFGNGTRLTVT.